Below, 8 T cell receptor beta chains from the same sample are listed, as sequenced in a study of blood T cell repertoires in COVID-19. Using immunoSEQ multiplex PCR, the repertoire was profiled, and TCRdb retains in-frame clones only, with some absent. The table has 55,000 to 75,000 clones, around 80% seen once. The material sequenced was peripheral blood. Source of these receptors: a human donor in a cohort sampled during active COVID-19.

The chain is built from TRBV19 and TRBJ1-6; possible D gene TRBD1, 5 bases. V was shortened by 6 bases and J by 6 bases, with 12 bases between the two germline ends. CDR1 LNHDA and CDR2 SQIVND come from the germline V gene (reference sequence). This CDR3 spans 14 amino acids. CDR3 in amino acids: CASRSGRVNSPLHF. The DNA for the CDR3 is TGTGCCAGTAGGTCCGGCAGGGTTAATTCACCCCTCCACTTT.

The rearrangement joins TRBV4-3 to TRBJ2-1, with D perhaps matching TRBD2 (6 bases). This CDR3 spans 16 amino acids. V dropped 0 bases and J dropped 7 bases, with 16 bases sitting between them. Germline V CDR1 and CDR2: LGHNA, YSLEER. The CDR3, as DNA: TGCGCCAGCAGCCAAGATTGGTTGCTAGCGAGTAATGAGCAGTTCTTC. Protein: CASSQDWLLASNEQFF.

This clone was recorded only once. The chain has TRBV2 and TRBJ1-1; D may be TRBD1 (5 bases). The germline gives CDR1 SNHLY, CDR2 FYNNEI. This CDR3 comprises 14 residues. Trimming removed 9 bases at V and 3 bases at J, with 17 bases between. For the CDR3, the DNA is TGTGCCAGTAAAGTCGGGGGGAGGCACACTGAAGCTTTCTTT. Amino acids: CASKVGGRHTEAFF.

The rearrangement uses TRBV6-6 and TRBJ1-4; D may be TRBD1 (5 bases). Deletions cut 7 bases from V and 5 bases from J, with 17 bases between. The CDR3 contains 15 residues. Germline CDR1 MNHNY, CDR2 SVGAGI (reference sequence). For the CDR3, the DNA is TGTGCCAGCACCAAATCGGGGGTCCAGAATGAAAAACTGTTTTTT. Translated, it gives CASTKSGVQNEKLFF.

The gene calls are TRBV28 and TRBJ2-5; TRBD1 agrees at 7 bases. This CDR3 has 14 residues. The ends lost 7 bases at V and 5 bases at J; junction bases unmatched: 10. CDR1 is MDHEN and CDR2 is SYDVKM in the germline V gene. In DNA form, the CDR3 reads TGTGCCAGCACCCCCCCCGACAGGGTGGAGACCCAGTACTTC. It codes for CASTPPDRVETQYF.

In nucleotides, the CDR3 is TGTGCCAGCAGTTCTGGAGGTGGACAGAGCCATGAAGCTTTCTTT. This encodes CASSSGGGQSHEAFF. The genes are TRBV6-2 or TRBV6-3 and TRBJ1-1, with D possibly matching TRBD1 (6 bases). V gave up 4 bases and J gave up 7 bases, with 19 bases separating them. The germline gives CDR1 MNHEY, CDR2 SVGEGT. The CDR3 covers 15 residues.

This clone was observed a single time. The chain has TRBV5-6 and TRBJ2-3, with TRBD2 matching 7 bases. J lost 6 bases, V lost 4 bases, and 8 bases had no gene match. This CDR3 contains 14 residues. In germline, CDR1 is SGHDT, CDR2 YYEEEE. In DNA, the CDR3 is TGTGCCAGCAGCCCGGGACTACTCTCGGATACGCAGTATTTT. It yields the protein CASSPGLLSDTQYF.

The V gene is TRBV7-6, the J gene TRBJ2-3; possible D gene TRBD2, 5 bases. V lost 2 bases to trimming and J lost 0 bases, with 9 bases between them. Per the germline V gene, CDR1 is SGHVS and CDR2 is FNYEAQ. This CDR3 has 15 residues. The CDR3 reads CASSLSRGSTDTQYF. In nucleotides, the CDR3 is TGTGCCAGCAGCTTAAGCCGGGGTAGCACAGATACGCAGTATTTT.